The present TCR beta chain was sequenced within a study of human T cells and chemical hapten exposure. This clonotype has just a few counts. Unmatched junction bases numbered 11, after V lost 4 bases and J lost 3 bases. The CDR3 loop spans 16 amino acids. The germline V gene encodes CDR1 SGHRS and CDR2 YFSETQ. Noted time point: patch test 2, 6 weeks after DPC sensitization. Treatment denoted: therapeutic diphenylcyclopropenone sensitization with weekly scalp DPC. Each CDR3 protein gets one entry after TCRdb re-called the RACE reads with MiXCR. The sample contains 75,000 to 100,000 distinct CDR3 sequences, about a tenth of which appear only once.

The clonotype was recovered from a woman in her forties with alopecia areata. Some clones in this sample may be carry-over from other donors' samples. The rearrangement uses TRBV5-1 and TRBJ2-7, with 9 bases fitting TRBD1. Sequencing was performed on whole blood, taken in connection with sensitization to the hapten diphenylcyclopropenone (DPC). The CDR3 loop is CASSLYGQGSHYEQYF. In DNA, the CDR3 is TGCGCCAGCAGCCTCTACGGACAGGGGTCCCACTACGAGCAGTACTTC.